The rows below give T cell receptor beta chains drawn from one sample of a study of blood T cell repertoires in COVID-19. Measured with immunoSEQ multiplex PCR; TCRdb has only the in-frame clones, and not every one. This sample has hundreds of thousands of clones, with approximately 88% found just once. The material sequenced was PBMCs or T cells enriched from blood (not recorded which). The source of these receptors is a young woman who had recovered from COVID-19. Both conserved end residues are part of each CDR3. The D gene is left open where the match is weak. Not every row has a clone size; where given, it reads once, few, many or a size class.

v_call	d_call	clone_size	j_call	cdr3_aa	cdr3_nt
TRBV6-4	TRBD2	once	TRBJ2-7	CASSELAGGIQYF	TGTGCCAGCAGTGAACTAGCGGGAGGGATCCAGTACTTC
TRBV7-9	-	-	TRBJ1-6	CASSDQGSRSPLHF	TGTGCCAGCAGTGATCAGGGTAGCCGCTCACCCCTCCACTTT
TRBV28	-	-	TRBJ1-4	CATRGATNEKLFF	TGTGCCACCCGGGGTGCAACTAATGAAAAACTGTTTTTT
TRBV27	-	-	TRBJ1-1	CASSLKPATGYTMNTEAFF	TGTGCCAGCAGTTTAAAACCCGCGACAGGTTATACGATGAACACTGAAGCTTTCTTT
TRBV10-3	TRBD1	-	TRBJ1-5	CAISPDRNQPQHF	TGTGCCATCAGTCCGGACAGGAATCAGCCCCAGCATTTT
TRBV25-1	TRBD1	-	TRBJ1-1	CASSPGGAYTEAFF	TGTGCCAGCAGTCCAGGGGGTGCGTACACTGAAGCTTTCTTT
TRBV6-2/TRBV6-3	-	-	TRBJ1-2	CASSQGLGGYGYTF	TGTGCCAGCAGCCAGGGGCTTGGTGGCTATGGCTACACCTTC
TRBV5-4	-	-	TRBJ1-4	CASSSLTRGREELFF	TGTGCCAGCAGCTCGTTAACGCGGGGGCGCGAGGAACTGTTTTTT
TRBV18	-	-	TRBJ1-5	CASSPPSSGGPQHF	TGTGCCAGCTCACCACCATCATCGGGTGGGCCCCAGCATTTT
TRBV4-1	TRBD1	-	TRBJ1-2	CASSRGGSTYGYTF	TGCGCCAGCAGCCGAGGGGGCTCGACCTATGGCTACACCTTC
TRBV6-5	-	-	TRBJ2-2	CASKGQNTGELFF	TGTGCCAGCAAGGGACAGAACACCGGGGAGCTGTTTTTT
TRBV4-3	-	-	TRBJ2-7	CASSQDRETVSYEQYF	TGCGCCAGCAGCCAAGATCGGGAGACAGTTTCCTACGAGCAGTACTTC
TRBV2	TRBD1	-	TRBJ1-2	CANAVTGNYGYTF	TGTGCCAACGCCGTGACAGGGAACTATGGCTACACCTTC
TRBV15	TRBD1	-	TRBJ1-5	CATSSKGQGMGNQPQHF	TGTGCCACCAGCTCTAAGGGACAGGGCATGGGCAATCAGCCCCAGCATTTT
TRBV3-1/TRBV3-2	TRBD1	-	TRBJ2-1	CASSQDQGQGYNEQFF	TGTGCCAGCAGCCAAGATCAGGGACAGGGGTACAATGAGCAGTTCTTC
TRBV6-5	-	once	TRBJ1-6	CATHRHNTNSPLHF	TGTGCCACCCACCGACACAATACGAATTCACCCCTCCACTTT
TRBV19	-	-	TRBJ2-5	CASTSYSQETQYF	TGTGCCAGTACCTCCTACTCCCAAGAGACCCAGTACTTC
TRBV28	TRBD1	-	TRBJ2-7	CASSPTGERDEQYF	TGTGCCAGCAGTCCGACAGGGGAGAGGGACGAGCAGTACTTC
TRBV7-2	-	-	TRBJ1-6	CASSAGPGHYSPLHF	TGTGCCAGCAGCGCCGGCCCGGGACATTATTCACCCCTCCACTTT
TRBV29-1	TRBD1	-	TRBJ1-2	CSVTGTGSGGYTF	TGCAGCGTGACAGGGACAGGATCGGGGGGCTACACCTTC
TRBV6-2/TRBV6-3	-	-	TRBJ1-2	CASSSLVWGYTF	TGTGCCAGCAGTTCCCTAGTATGGGGCTACACCTTC
TRBV10-3	TRBD2	-	TRBJ2-3	CAIGGVGTDTQYF	TGTGCCATCGGGGGGGTTGGGACAGATACGCAGTATTTT
TRBV3-1/TRBV3-2	TRBD1	-	TRBJ1-1	CASSHDRGNTEAFF	TGTGCCAGCAGCCACGACAGGGGGAACACTGAAGCTTTCTTT
TRBV4-1	TRBD1	-	TRBJ1-1	CASSSLALGTGKMNTEAFF	TGCGCCAGCAGCTCACTAGCCCTAGGGACAGGAAAAATGAACACTGAAGCTTTCTTT
TRBV27	TRBD1	-	TRBJ2-1	CASSGQGAYNEQFF	TGTGCCAGCAGTGGACAGGGCGCCTACAATGAGCAGTTCTTC
TRBV6-5	TRBD1	-	TRBJ2-5	CASTDSRTGLETQYF	TGTGCCAGCACCGACTCCCGGACAGGACTAGAGACCCAGTACTTC
TRBV28	-	-	TRBJ1-3	CASSSMTRSGNTIYF	TGTGCCAGCAGTTCAATGACACGCTCTGGAAACACCATATATTTT
TRBV14	-	-	TRBJ1-2	CASSQALRVDGGYTF	TGTGCCAGCAGCCAAGCACTCAGGGTAGACGGTGGCTACACCTTC
TRBV4-1	TRBD1	-	TRBJ2-2	CASSQADRVTGELFF	TGCGCCAGCAGCCAAGCGGACAGGGTCACCGGGGAGCTGTTTTTT
TRBV18	TRBD1	-	TRBJ1-5	CASSPSGQGDYSNQPQHF	TGTGCCAGCTCACCCTCGGGACAGGGCGATTATAGCAATCAGCCCCAGCATTTT
TRBV2	-	-	TRBJ1-6	CAIRGDNAADF	TGTGCCATACGAGGTGATAATGCAGCCGACTTT
TRBV10-3	TRBD1	-	TRBJ1-4	CAISDGDRINEKLFF	TGTGCCATCAGTGATGGGGACAGGATTAATGAAAAACTGTTTTTT